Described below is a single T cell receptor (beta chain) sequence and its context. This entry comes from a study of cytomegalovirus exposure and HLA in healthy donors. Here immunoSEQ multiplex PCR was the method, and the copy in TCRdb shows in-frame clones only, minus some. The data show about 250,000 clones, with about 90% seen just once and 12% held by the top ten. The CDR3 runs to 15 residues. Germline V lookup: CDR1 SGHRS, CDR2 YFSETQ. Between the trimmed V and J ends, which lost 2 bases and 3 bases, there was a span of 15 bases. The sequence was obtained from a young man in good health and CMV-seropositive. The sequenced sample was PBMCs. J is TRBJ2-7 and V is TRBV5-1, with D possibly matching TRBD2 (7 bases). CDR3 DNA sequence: TGCGCCAGCAGCTTCTCGGGGGGCGTCGGCTACGAGCAGTACTTC. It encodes CASSFSGGVGYEQYF.